Each of the 5 T cell receptor beta chains below was sequenced from the same sample in a study of OX40 agonist ivuxolimab in advanced cancers. Method: immunoSEQ multiplex PCR; TCRdb's copy keeps in-frame clones and lacks some. There are just under 60,000 clones in the sample; approximately 90% occur only once, and less than 5% lies in the top ten. Sequenced material: CD4+ or CD8+ T cells sorted from blood, taken in a trial of the OX40 agonist ivuxolimab. The receptors shown here come from an adult with an advanced solid tumor such as melanoma, head and neck, liver or kidney cancer.

V is TRBV15 and J is TRBJ1-1, with 9 bases lining up with TRBD1. Trimming removed 6 bases from V and 0 bases from J; junction bases left unmatched: 2. Germline values: CDR1 LNHNV, CDR2 YYDKDF (reference sequence). CDR3 length: 14 amino acids. The CDR3, as DNA: TGTGCCACCAGGGGGACAGGGATGAACACTGAAGCTTTCTTT. As protein: CATRGTGMNTEAFF. Combining the CDR3 with reference TRBV15 and TRBJ1-1 gives the whole variable domain DAMVIQNPRYQVTQFGKPVTLSCSQTLNHNVMYWYQQKSSQAPKLLFHYYDKDFNNEADTPDNFQSRRPNTSFCFLDIRSPGLGDTAMYLCATRGTGMNTEAFFGQGTRLTVV.

The chain couples TRBV19 to TRBJ2-1, with D maybe TRBD2 (5 bases). Germline lookup yields CDR1 LNHDA and CDR2 SQIVND (reference sequence). V was cut by 7 bases and J by 8 bases, with 18 bases left in between. CDR3 size: 14 residues. The CDR3 spells CASNPDFPGDEQFF. The CDR3 bases are TGTGCCAGTAACCCGGACTTCCCTGGGGATGAGCAGTTCTTC.

The rearrangement links TRBV15 to TRBJ2-5; TRBD1 might be the D (5 bases). The germline V gene has CDR1 LNHNV and CDR2 YYDKDF (reference sequence). Trimming stripped 1 base from V and 5 bases from J, with 11 bases between. The CDR3 loop spans 14 amino acids. The CDR3 DNA sequence: TGTGCCACCAGCAGAGGGGCAGGGCTGGAGACCCAGTACTTC. Residues: CATSRGAGLETQYF.

A remark on this clone: The junction differs from germline at one of its ends, possibly a read error. The rearrangement links TRBV9 to TRBJ2-2, with a possible D match to TRBD2 (6 bases). This CDR3 has 16 residues. The germline CDR1 and CDR2 sequences are SGDLS and YYNGEE. Here the CDR3 reads CASTRRRAPNSGELFF. CDR3 DNA sequence: TGTGCCAGCACCCGGAGGAGGGCTCCGAACTCCGGGGAGCTGTTTTTT.

The CDR3, as DNA: TGTGCCAGCAGCCTAGAGGGCAGCGGGAGTTCCGGGGAGCTGTTTTTT. Translating it yields CASSLEGSGSSGELFF. The gene calls are TRBV13 and TRBJ2-2, with 8 bases lining up with TRBD2. Germline V gives CDR1 PRHDT, CDR2 FYEKMQ (reference sequence). Losses at the gene ends were 5 bases for V and 6 bases for J; bases not matched to a gene: 11. The CDR3 extends over 16 amino acids. The full variable domain, its missing parts supplied by reference TRBV13 and TRBJ2-2, is AAGVIQSPRHLIKEKRETATLKCYPIPRHDTVYWYQQGPGQDPQFLISFYEKMQSDKGSIPDRFSAQQFSDYHSELNMSSLELGDSALYFCASSLEGSGSSGELFFGEGSRLTVL.